The source of this T cell receptor beta chain is a study of shared clonotypes between healthy human individuals. The V gene lost 3 bases and the J gene lost 1 base, with 3 bases spanning the gap. The CDR3 spans 12 residues. Looked up from germline, CDR1 is SGHTA and CDR2 is FQGTGA. Sequenced by immunoSEQ multiplex PCR; TCRdb stores in-frame clones only, minus some. The sample records roughly 2 million clones, roughly 96% being singletons. The sample taken for sequencing was naive CD4+ T cells sorted from blood. Documented subset: CD45RA+ positively selected. This clonotype originated in a young man in good health. The chain is built from TRBV7-3 and TRBJ1-2; D gene unclear. CDR3 sequence reads: CASSLGNYGYTF. The CDR3 bases are TGTGCCAGCAGCTTGGGTAACTATGGCTACACCTTC.